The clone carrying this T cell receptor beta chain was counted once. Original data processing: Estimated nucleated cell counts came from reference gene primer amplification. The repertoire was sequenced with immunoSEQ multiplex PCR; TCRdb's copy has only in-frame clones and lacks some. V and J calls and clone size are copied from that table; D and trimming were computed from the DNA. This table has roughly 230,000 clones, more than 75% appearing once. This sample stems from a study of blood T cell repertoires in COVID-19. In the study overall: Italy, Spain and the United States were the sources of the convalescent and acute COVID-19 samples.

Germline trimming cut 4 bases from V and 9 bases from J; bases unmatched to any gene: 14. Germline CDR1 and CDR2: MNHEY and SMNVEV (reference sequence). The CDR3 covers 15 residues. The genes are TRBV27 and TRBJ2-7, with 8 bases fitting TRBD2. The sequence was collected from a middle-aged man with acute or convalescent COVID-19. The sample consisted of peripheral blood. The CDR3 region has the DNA TGTGCCAGCAGTTCTTTGAGCGGGGGCCCGCTAGGGCAGTACTTC. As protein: CASSSLSGGPLGQYF.